These 15 T cell receptor beta chains came from one sample sequenced in a study of blood T cell repertoires in COVID-19. TCRdb's copy holds only in-frame clones and misses some; the assay was immunoSEQ multiplex PCR. The top ten clones hold approximately 1.3% of a sample with approximately 200,000 clones, around 85% of them seen once. The source material was PBMCs or T cells enriched from blood (not recorded which). The receptors originated from a woman in her thirties or forties with acute COVID-19.

This rearrangement joins TRBV19 to TRBJ2-7; D not resolved. V was pared by 3 bases and J by 4 bases, with 10 bases between. Germline CDR1 is LNHDA and CDR2 is SQIVND (reference sequence). CDR3 size: 13 residues. CDR3 region: CASSITPKYEQYF. DNA for the CDR3: TGTGCCAGTAGTATTACTCCGAAATACGAGCAGTACTTC.

This chain links TRBV4-3 with TRBJ1-4; D perhaps matches TRBD1 (5 bases). The CDR3 consists of 16 residues. Germline CDR1 LGHNA, CDR2 YSLEER. V was cut by 0 bases and J by 5 bases, with 13 bases left in between. This CDR3 is CASSQDGGGQNEKLFF. CDR3 coding DNA: TGCGCCAGCAGCCAAGATGGGGGGGGTCAAAATGAAAAACTGTTTTTT.

The gene calls are TRBV4-1 and TRBJ1-6; D is unresolved. CDR3 length: 14 amino acids. CDR1 and CDR2 from the germline V gene are MGHRA and YSYEKL. V lost 1 base to trimming and J lost 3 bases, with 4 bases between them. The CDR3 coding sequence is TGCGCCAGCAGCCAAGGTTACTATAATTCACCCCTCCACTTT. Translating gives CASSQGYYNSPLHF.

The chain joins TRBV5-4 to TRBJ1-1; D not resolved. Germline V lookup: CDR1 SGHNT, CDR2 YYREEE (reference sequence). This CDR3 is 13 amino acids long. The ends were cut back, 9 bases at V and 4 bases at J, with 16 bases in the middle. The CDR3 nucleotides are TGTGCCATTGGTCCCCCTCAAGCCACTGAAGCTTTCTTT. It encodes CAIGPPQATEAFF.

The rearrangement uses TRBV27 and TRBJ2-5; 7 bases line up with TRBD1. Germline V gene lookup returns CDR1 MNHEY and CDR2 SMNVEV (reference sequence). This CDR3 spans 15 amino acids. Unmatched junction bases numbered 5, after V lost 3 bases and J lost 1 base. CDR3 region: CASSFLAGGQETQYF. CDR3 DNA: TGTGCCAGCAGTTTCTTAGCAGGGGGCCAAGAGACCCAGTACTTC.

This clone occurred once. This chain joins TRBV12-3 or TRBV12-4 and TRBJ1-1, with D hard to call. The CDR3 consists of 13 residues. The germline V and J ends were trimmed by 1 base and 5 bases, with 8 bases remaining between them. The CDR3 sequence is CASSLGSRTEAFF. DNA of the CDR3: TGTGCCAGCAGTTTAGGGAGCAGAACTGAAGCTTTCTTT.

Worth noting for this clone: The same CDR3 also results from other DNA sequences found in this sample. The chain employs TRBV30 and TRBJ1-6, with a weak D call TRBD1 (6 bases). With 0 bases removed from V and 9 bases from J, the gap between germline ends came to 9 bases. CDR1 is GTSNPN and CDR2 is SVGIG in the germline V gene (reference sequence). This CDR3 comprises 13 residues. CDR3 DNA: TGTGCCTGGAGTGTACAGGGACGTTCACCCCTCCACTTT. Its protein product is CAWSVQGRSPLHF.

This clone showed up just a few times. The chain carries TRBV19 and TRBJ1-2, with D unresolved. The CDR3 has 12 amino acids. The germline V and J ends were trimmed by 4 bases and 8 bases, with 11 bases remaining between them. Germline V gene lookup returns CDR1 LNHDA and CDR2 SQIVND (reference sequence). This CDR3 is CASSNSLVGYTF. CDR3 nucleotides: TGTGCCAGTAGTAACTCCTTGGTGGGCTACACCTTC.

The rearrangement links TRBV27 to TRBJ1-4; D is unclear. Deletions cut 0 bases from V and 8 bases from J, with 10 bases between. CDR3 length: 14 residues. CDR1 is MNHEY, CDR2 SMNVEV, per germline (reference sequence). The CDR3 DNA is TGTGCCAGCAGTTTATCGGTCCCACGGGAAAAACTGTTTTTT. Its protein product is CASSLSVPREKLFF.

This rearrangement joins TRBV19 to TRBJ1-5; 7 bases match TRBD1. Germline CDR1 reads LNHDA; CDR2 reads SQIVND (reference sequence). The CDR3 contains 18 residues. The ends lost 4 bases at V and 0 bases at J; junction bases unmatched: 12. The DNA for the CDR3 is TGTGCCAGTAGTAGGCGAACCGGGACAGTTTATAGCAATCAGCCCCAGCATTTT. It yields the protein CASSRRTGTVYSNQPQHF.

This rearrangement joins TRBV19 to TRBJ1-1; TRBD1 aligns across 11 bases. This CDR3 is 21 amino acids long. Losses at the gene ends were 4 bases for V and 1 base for J; bases not matched to a gene: 20. CDR1 is LNHDA and CDR2 is SQIVND in the germline V gene (reference sequence). The CDR3, as DNA: TGTGCCAGTAGTACTAATCGCCCGGGACAGGGGGGAAGTATTGGGAACACTGAAGCTTTCTTT. This translates into CASSTNRPGQGGSIGNTEAFF.

The CDR3 sequence is CASSAAYGFTEAFF. Here the CDR3 DNA reads TGTGCCAGCAGCGCCGCCTACGGTTTCACTGAAGCTTTCTTT. The chain carries TRBV9 and TRBJ1-1; no definite D call. Germline V gene lookup returns CDR1 SGDLS and CDR2 YYNGEE. The V end lost 3 bases, the J end lost 4 bases, and 13 bases lay between the germline ends. The CDR3 runs to 14 residues.

This clone was recorded once. The chain combines TRBV19 with TRBJ1-3; the D gene is possibly TRBD1 (6 bases). The germline V and J ends were trimmed by 5 bases and 0 bases, with 14 bases remaining between them. The CDR3 extends over 16 amino acids. Germline CDR1 reads LNHDA; CDR2 reads SQIVND (reference sequence). CDR3 sequence (DNA): TGTGCCAGTAGTCCCGCGACAGGCGGCTCTGGAAACACCATATATTTT. This encodes CASSPATGGSGNTIYF.

The chain joins TRBV15 to TRBJ1-5; unclear D gene. Looked up from germline, CDR1 is LNHNV and CDR2 is YYDKDF (reference sequence). Trimming left V 1 base short and J 6 bases short, with 7 bases between. The CDR3 covers 13 residues. CDR3 sequence: CATSRVRSQPQHF. CDR3 nucleotides: TGTGCCACCAGCAGAGTGAGGAGTCAGCCCCAGCATTTT.

This clone was seen only once. CDR3 in amino acids: CSVERQSNTEAFF. DNA of the CDR3: TGCAGCGTTGAAAGACAGTCGAACACTGAAGCTTTCTTT. The J gene is TRBJ1-1, the V gene TRBV29-1, with D maybe TRBD1 (5 bases). Trimming cost V 2 bases and J 1 base, with 8 bases left between them. The CDR3 extends over 13 amino acids. Germline values: CDR1 SQVTM, CDR2 ANQGSEA.